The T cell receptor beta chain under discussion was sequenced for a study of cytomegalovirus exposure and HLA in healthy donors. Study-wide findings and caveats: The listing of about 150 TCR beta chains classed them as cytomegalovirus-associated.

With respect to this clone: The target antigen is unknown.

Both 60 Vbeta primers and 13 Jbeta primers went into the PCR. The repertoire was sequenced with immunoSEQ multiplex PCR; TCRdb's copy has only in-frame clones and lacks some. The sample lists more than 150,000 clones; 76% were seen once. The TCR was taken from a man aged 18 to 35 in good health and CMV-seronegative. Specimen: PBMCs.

DNA for the CDR3: TGTGCCAGCAGGGCAACGACAGGGGCAGAGTACGAATCCTACGAGCAGTACTTC. Translating it yields CASRATTGAEYESYEQYF. The chain carries TRBV21-1 and TRBJ2-7; the table gives TRBD1 as D, unverified against the DNA. TRBV21-1 is marked as a pseudogene. This CDR3 has 18 amino acids.